Listed here are 12 T cell receptor beta chains from one sample, sequenced in a study of OX40 agonist ivuxolimab in advanced cancers. The method was the immunoSEQ multiplex PCR assay. In TCRdb, the immuneACCESS table is reduced to in-frame sequences with V and J assigned. These tables do not hold every clone; where another copy was compared, an unresolved V gene accounts for under half, and the others remain unexplained. The sample table lists about 49,000 clones, about 85% of them with a count of one. The ten largest clones take up around 21% of the sample. This specimen was CD4+ or CD8+ T cells sorted from blood, taken in a trial of the OX40 agonist ivuxolimab. These receptor sequences come from an adult with an advanced solid tumor such as melanoma, head and neck, liver or kidney cancer.

The table lists this clone with a few counts. The V gene is TRBV4-3, the J gene TRBJ1-5; no firm D call. Trimming shortened V by 0 bases and J by 5 bases, and 11 bases separated the two germline ends. This CDR3 is built from 15 residues. CDR1 and CDR2 (germline): LGHNA, YSLEER. CDR3 DNA: TGCGCCAGCAGCCAAGATGTAATAGGAGATCAGCCCCAGCATTTT. Translating gives CASSQDVIGDQPQHF.

V is TRBV28 and J is TRBJ1-6; D unclear. Germline V gene data show CDR1 as MDHEN and CDR2 as SYDVKM. The CDR3 contains 13 residues. V was shortened by 7 bases and J by 0 bases, with 4 bases between the two germline ends. The CDR3: CASTPSYNSPLHF. Written as DNA, the CDR3 is TGTGCCAGCACTCCCTCCTATAATTCACCCCTCCACTTT.

The CDR3 DNA follows: TGTGCCAGCAGCTTACCCGGGGAGCTGTTTTTT. It is translated as CASSLPGELFF. The rearrangement joins TRBV13 to TRBJ2-2, with D unclear. V was trimmed by 2 bases and J by 6 bases, leaving 1 base between them. This CDR3 contains 11 residues. Germline CDR1 PRHDT, CDR2 FYEKMQ (reference sequence).

The chain recombines TRBV6-1 with TRBJ2-7, with 9 bases that match TRBD1. Per germline, CDR1 MNHNS and CDR2 SASEGT. The CDR3 loop spans 17 amino acids. Trimming cost V 2 bases and J 5 bases; bases outside gene matches: 13. The CDR3 region has the DNA TGTGCCAGCAGTGAACGGGTTTTCGGACAGGGGACCCACGAGCAGTACTTC. Translating gives CASSERVFGQGTHEQYF.

The chain is built from TRBV4-1 and TRBJ2-1, with 8 bases that match TRBD2. The CDR3 is made up of 16 amino acids. Germline V gives CDR1 MGHRA, CDR2 YSYEKL. V shed 4 bases and J 6 bases; nucleotides not matched to a gene: 11. CDR3 sequence (DNA): TGCGCCAGCAGCCCCATCGGAGGCGGGGGGACCAATGAGCAGTTCTTC. Amino acids: CASSPIGGGGTNEQFF.

In its sample, this clone was seen once. The J gene is TRBJ2-7, the V gene TRBV7-3; TRBD2 matches 11 bases. J lost 3 bases, V lost 5 bases, and 6 bases had no gene match. CDR1 and CDR2 (germline): SGHTA, FQGTGA. The CDR3 is made up of 15 amino acids. The CDR3 coding sequence is TGTGCCAGCAGCCCCACTAGCGGGGGCGACTACGAGCAGTACTTC. Translating gives CASSPTSGGDYEQYF.

Worth noting for this clone: Within the sample, other DNA sequences also encode this same CDR3. J is TRBJ1-1 and V is TRBV6-5; unclear D gene. CDR1 and CDR2 (germline): MNHEY, SVGAGI. The germline V and J ends were trimmed by 7 bases and 7 bases, with 10 bases remaining between them. The CDR3 runs 11 residues. The CDR3 nucleotides are TGTGCCAGCAACTTAGGCGGTGAAGCTTTCTTT. The encoded protein is CASNLGGEAFF.

The chain employs TRBV28 and TRBJ2-4, with a weak D call TRBD1 (5 bases). Germline CDR1 reads MDHEN; CDR2 reads SYDVKM. V lost 7 bases, J lost 4 bases, and 14 bases lay in between. The CDR3 has 14 residues. DNA for the CDR3: TGTGCCAGCACCGCGACAGCAGCTAAAAACATTCAGTACTTC. Protein product: CASTATAAKNIQYF.

V and J are TRBV28 and TRBJ1-5; TRBD1 might be the D (5 bases). V was cut by 5 bases and J by 3 bases, with 14 bases left in between. The CDR3 spans 15 residues. From germline, CDR1 is MDHEN and CDR2 SYDVKM. In DNA, the CDR3 is TGTGCCAGCAGTCTTCACAGGTTTCTCAATCAGCCCCAGCATTTT. The encoded protein is CASSLHRFLNQPQHF.

This CDR3 reads CASTSGGGGITEAFF. CDR3 bases: TGTGCCAGCACTTCCGGGGGAGGGGGCATCACTGAAGCTTTCTTT. The chain is built from TRBV6-6 and TRBJ1-1, with 7 bases matching TRBD1. V lost 7 bases, J lost 4 bases, and 12 bases stayed unmatched. The CDR3 sequence is 15 residues long. CDR1 and CDR2 (germline): MNHNY, SVGAGI (reference sequence).

The chain uses TRBV5-6 and TRBJ2-7; D is undetermined. Germline V gene lookup returns CDR1 SGHDT and CDR2 YYEEEE. The V end was cut by 0 bases, the J end by 2 bases, with 6 bases between. The CDR3 covers 13 residues. The CDR3 bases are TGTGCCAGCAGCTTGGACCTCGCCTACGAGCAGTACTTC. Translated, it gives CASSLDLAYEQYF.

The J gene is TRBJ2-3, the V gene TRBV5-4, with D possibly being TRBD2 (5 bases). Trimming pared 2 bases from V and 2 bases from J, leaving 12 bases between. The CDR3 spans 15 residues. Per the germline V gene, CDR1 is SGHNT and CDR2 is YYREEE (reference sequence). The CDR3 DNA is TGTGCCAGCAGCTTCTTTGCGGGCTACACAGATACGCAGTATTTT. It yields the protein CASSFFAGYTDTQYF.